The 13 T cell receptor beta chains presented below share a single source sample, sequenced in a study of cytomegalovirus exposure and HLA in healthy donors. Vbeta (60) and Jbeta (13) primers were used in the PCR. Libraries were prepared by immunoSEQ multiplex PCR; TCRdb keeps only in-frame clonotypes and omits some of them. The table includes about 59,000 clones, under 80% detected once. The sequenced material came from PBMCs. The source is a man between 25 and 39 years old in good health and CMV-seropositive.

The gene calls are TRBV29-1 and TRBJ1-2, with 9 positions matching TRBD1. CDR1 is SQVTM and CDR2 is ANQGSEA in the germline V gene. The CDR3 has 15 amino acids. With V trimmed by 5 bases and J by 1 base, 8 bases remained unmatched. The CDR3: CSVFVPGQGNYGYTF. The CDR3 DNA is TGCAGCGTTTTCGTCCCGGGACAGGGTAACTATGGCTACACCTTC.

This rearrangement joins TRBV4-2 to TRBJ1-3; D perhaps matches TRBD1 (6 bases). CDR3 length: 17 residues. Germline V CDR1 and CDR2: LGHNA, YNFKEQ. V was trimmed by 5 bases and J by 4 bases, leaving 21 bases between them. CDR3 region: CASSKPGPQGSGNTIYF. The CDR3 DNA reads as TGTGCCAGCAGCAAGCCGGGACCGCAGGGGTCGGGAAACACCATATATTTT.

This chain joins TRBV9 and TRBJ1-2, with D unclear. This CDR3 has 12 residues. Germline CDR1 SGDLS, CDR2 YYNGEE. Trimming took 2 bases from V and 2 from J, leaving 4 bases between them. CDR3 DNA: TGTGCCAGCAGCGTGCGAAACTATGGCTACACCTTC. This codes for CASSVRNYGYTF.

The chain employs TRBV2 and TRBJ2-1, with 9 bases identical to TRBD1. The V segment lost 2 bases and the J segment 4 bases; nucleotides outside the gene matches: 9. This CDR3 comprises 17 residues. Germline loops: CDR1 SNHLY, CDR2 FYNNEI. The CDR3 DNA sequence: TGTGCCAGCAGTGAAAATTCCTGGGACAGGGCATACAATGAGCAGTTCTTC. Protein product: CASSENSWDRAYNEQFF.

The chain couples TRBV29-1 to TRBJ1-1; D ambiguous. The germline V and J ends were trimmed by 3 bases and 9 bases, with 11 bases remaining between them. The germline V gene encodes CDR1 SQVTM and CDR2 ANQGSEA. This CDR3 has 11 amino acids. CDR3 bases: TGCAGCGTTGATAGATCACAGCAAGCTTTCTTT. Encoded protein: CSVDRSQQAFF. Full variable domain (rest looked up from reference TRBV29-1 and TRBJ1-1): SAVISQKPSRDICQRGTSLTIQCQVDSQVTMMFWYRQQPGQSLTLIATANQGSEATYESGFVIDKFPISRPNLTFSTLTVSNMSPEDSSIYLCSVDRSQQAFFGQGTRLTVV.

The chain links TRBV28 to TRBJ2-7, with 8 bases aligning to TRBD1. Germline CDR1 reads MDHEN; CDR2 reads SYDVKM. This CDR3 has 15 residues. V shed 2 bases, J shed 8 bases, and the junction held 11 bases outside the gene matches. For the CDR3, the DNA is TGTGCCAGCAGTTTAGCAGGGGGCCCTCAGGAGAAGCAGTACTTC. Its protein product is CASSLAGGPQEKQYF.

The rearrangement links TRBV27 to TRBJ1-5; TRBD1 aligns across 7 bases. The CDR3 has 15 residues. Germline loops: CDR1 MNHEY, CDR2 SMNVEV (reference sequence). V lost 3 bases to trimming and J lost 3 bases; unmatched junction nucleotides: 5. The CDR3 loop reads CASSFSGGSNQPQHF. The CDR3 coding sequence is TGTGCCAGCAGTTTTTCAGGGGGTTCCAATCAGCCCCAGCATTTT.

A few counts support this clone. The CDR3 loop reads CASSVDRGLGNQPQHF. Written as DNA, the CDR3 is TGTGCCAGCAGCGTCGACAGGGGGTTGGGCAATCAGCCCCAGCATTTT. The rearrangement joins TRBV5-4 to TRBJ1-5; TRBD1 matches 9 bases. The CDR3 totals 16 residues. V shed 4 bases, J shed 2 bases, and the junction held 7 bases outside the gene matches. Germline V gene lookup returns CDR1 SGHNT and CDR2 YYREEE (reference sequence).

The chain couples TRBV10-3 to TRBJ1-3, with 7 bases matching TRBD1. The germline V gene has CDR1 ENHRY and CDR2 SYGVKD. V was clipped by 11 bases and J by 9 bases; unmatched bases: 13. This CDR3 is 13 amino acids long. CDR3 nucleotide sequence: TGTGCCGGGCGGACAGGTGAATCTTCCACCATATATTTT. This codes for CAGRTGESSTIYF.

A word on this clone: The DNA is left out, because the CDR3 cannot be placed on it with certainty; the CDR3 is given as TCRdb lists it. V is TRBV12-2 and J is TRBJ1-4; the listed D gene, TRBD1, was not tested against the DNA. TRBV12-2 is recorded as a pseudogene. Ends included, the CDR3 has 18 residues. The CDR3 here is CASRLVGTGSPTNEKLFF.

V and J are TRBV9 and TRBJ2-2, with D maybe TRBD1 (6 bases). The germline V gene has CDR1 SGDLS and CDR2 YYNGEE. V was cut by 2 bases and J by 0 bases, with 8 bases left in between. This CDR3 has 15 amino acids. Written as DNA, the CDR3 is TGTGCCAGCAGCGTCGGACAGCCGAACACCGGGGAGCTGTTTTTT. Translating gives CASSVGQPNTGELFF.

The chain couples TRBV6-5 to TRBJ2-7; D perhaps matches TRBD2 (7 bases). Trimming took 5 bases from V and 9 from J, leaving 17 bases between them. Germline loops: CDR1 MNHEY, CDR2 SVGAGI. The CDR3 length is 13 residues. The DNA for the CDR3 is TGTGCCAGCAGTCGACAGGCCGGGGGGTGGCAGTACTTC. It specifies CASSRQAGGWQYF.

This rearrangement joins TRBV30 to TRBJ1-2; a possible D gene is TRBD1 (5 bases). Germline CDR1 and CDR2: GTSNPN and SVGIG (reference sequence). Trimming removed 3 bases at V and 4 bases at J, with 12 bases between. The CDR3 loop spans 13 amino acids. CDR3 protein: CAWRHTGSYGYTF. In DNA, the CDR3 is TGTGCCTGGAGGCACACAGGATCCTATGGCTACACCTTC. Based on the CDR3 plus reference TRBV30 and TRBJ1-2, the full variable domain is SQTIHQWPATLVQPVGSPLSLECTVEGTSNPNLYWYRQAAGRGLQLLFYSVGIGQISSEVPQNLSASRPQDRQFILSSKKLLLSDSGFYLCAWRHTGSYGYTFGSGTRLTVV.